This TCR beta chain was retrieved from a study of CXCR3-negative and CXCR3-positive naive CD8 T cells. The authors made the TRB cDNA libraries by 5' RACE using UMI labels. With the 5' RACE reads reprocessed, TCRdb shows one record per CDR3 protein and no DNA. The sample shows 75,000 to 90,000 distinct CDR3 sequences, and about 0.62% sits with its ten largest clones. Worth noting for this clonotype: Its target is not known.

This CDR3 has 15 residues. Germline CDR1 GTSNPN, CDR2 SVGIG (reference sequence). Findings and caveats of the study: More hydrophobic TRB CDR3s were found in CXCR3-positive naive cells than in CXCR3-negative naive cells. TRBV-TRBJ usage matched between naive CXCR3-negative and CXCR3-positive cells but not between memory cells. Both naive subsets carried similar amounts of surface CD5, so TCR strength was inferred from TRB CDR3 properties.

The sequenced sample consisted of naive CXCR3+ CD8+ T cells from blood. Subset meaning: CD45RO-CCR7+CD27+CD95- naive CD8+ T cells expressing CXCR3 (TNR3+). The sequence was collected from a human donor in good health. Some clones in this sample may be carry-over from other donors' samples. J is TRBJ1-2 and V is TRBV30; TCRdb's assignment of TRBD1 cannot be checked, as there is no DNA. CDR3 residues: CACHPSDRGIKGYTF.